What follows are 9 T cell receptor beta chains derived from one specimen sequenced in a study of blood T cell repertoires in COVID-19. TCRdb's copy holds only in-frame clones and misses some; the assay was immunoSEQ multiplex PCR. The sample shows 280,000 or so clones, approximately 83% of them seen only once. Input material: PBMCs or T cells enriched from blood (not recorded which). The receptors were sampled from a man aged 25-40 years who had recovered from COVID-19.

Concerning this clone itself: One junction end does not reproduce the germline sequence, and a read error may be involved. The chain employs TRBV15 and TRBJ1-1; 7 bases are a match to TRBD1. Germline V lookup: CDR1 LNHNV, CDR2 YYDKDF (reference sequence). The CDR3 loop spans 17 amino acids. The DNA of the CDR3 is TGTGCCACCAGCAGAGAAGGGACAGCGAGAGGCCCAGGAGAGGTTTTATTT. This translates into CATSREGTARGPGEVLF.

The J gene is TRBJ1-4, the V gene TRBV5-4; 11 bases are shared with TRBD1. The CDR3 contains 15 residues. Losses at the gene ends were 3 bases for V and 7 bases for J; bases not matched to a gene: 5. CDR1 and CDR2 from the germline V gene are SGHNT and YYREEE (reference sequence). CDR3 residues: CASSSRTGGVEKLFF. The CDR3 DNA is TGTGCCAGCAGCTCCCGGACAGGGGGCGTTGAAAAACTGTTTTTT. Full variable domain (outside the CDR3, taken from reference TRBV5-4 and TRBJ1-4): ETGVTQSPTHLIKTRGQQVTLRCSSQSGHNTVSWYQQALGQGPQFIFQYYREEENGRGNFPPRFSGLQFPNYSSELNVNALELDDSALYLCASSSRTGGVEKLFFGSGTQLSVL.

This chain joins TRBV3-1 (or the pseudogene TRBV3-2) and TRBJ1-6, with 8 positions matching TRBD1. The junction had 10 bases not matched to a gene; V was cut back by 2 bases and J by 13 bases. This CDR3 contains 15 residues. The V gene's germline CDR1 is LGHDT and CDR2 YNNKEL (reference sequence). The CDR3 sequence: CASSQRTGTAIPLHF. CDR3 sequence (DNA): TGTGCCAGCAGCCAACGGACAGGGACCGCTATTCCCCTCCACTTT.

This chain connects TRBV7-9 to TRBJ1-2; 7 bases are a match to TRBD1. Germline V gene sequence: CDR1 SEHNR, CDR2 FQNEAQ (reference sequence). The CDR3 runs to 15 residues. V shed 0 bases and J 4 bases; nucleotides not matched to a gene: 5. The CDR3 sequence is CASSLASGGGYGYTF. For the CDR3, the DNA is TGTGCCAGCAGCTTAGCATCAGGGGGTGGCTATGGCTACACCTTC.

The chain joins TRBV11-2 to TRBJ2-5; D is undetermined. The CDR3 extends over 15 amino acids. Deletions cut 5 bases from V and 5 bases from J, with 18 bases between. Germline V gene sequence: CDR1 SGHAT, CDR2 FQNNGV. CDR3 in DNA: TGTGCCAGCAGCCCCGTCTCGTCGAGTGTGGAGACCCAGTACTTC. Protein: CASSPVSSSVETQYF.

The chain carries TRBV9 and TRBJ2-2, with D possibly matching TRBD1 (5 bases). Germline V gene data show CDR1 as SGDLS and CDR2 as YYNGEE. CDR3 length: 14 residues. V was cut by 2 bases and J by 6 bases, with 11 bases left in between. The CDR3 coding sequence is TGTGCCAGCAGCGTGACTCAGGGTTCCGGGGAGCTGTTTTTT. This codes for CASSVTQGSGELFF. Full variable domain (missing parts from reference TRBV9 and TRBJ2-2): DSGVTQTPKHLITATGQRVTLRCSPRSGDLSVYWYQQSLDQGLQFLIQYYNGEERAKGNILERFSAQQFPDLHSELNLSSLELGDSALYFCASSVTQGSGELFFGEGSRLTVL.

A few counts support this clone. The V and J genes are TRBV6-6 and TRBJ2-3; 12 bases map to TRBD2. Unmatched junction bases numbered 14, after V lost 5 bases and J lost 8 bases. The CDR3 is 17 amino acids. From germline, CDR1 is MNHNY and CDR2 SVGAGI (reference sequence). The CDR3 spells CASSLEGLAGGPGTQYF. The CDR3 DNA sequence: TGTGCCAGCAGTCTCGAGGGGCTAGCGGGGGGGCCGGGTACGCAGTATTTT.

The V and J genes are TRBV2 and TRBJ1-1, with a weak D call TRBD1 (5 bases). V was trimmed by 7 bases and J by 2 bases, leaving 23 bases between them. Germline V gives CDR1 SNHLY, CDR2 FYNNEI. This CDR3 spans 17 amino acids. In DNA, the CDR3 is TGTGCCAGCAACCTAGAGACAGATCACCTTCCCAACACTGAAGCTTTCTTT. This gives the protein CASNLETDHLPNTEAFF.

CDR3 region: CASSSGGDYEQYF. The CDR3 DNA reads as TGTGCCAGCAGCAGCGGGGGGGACTACGAGCAGTACTTC. The chain couples TRBV11-2 to TRBJ2-7; 10 bases are a match to TRBD2. Germline V gene sequence: CDR1 SGHAT, CDR2 FQNNGV. CDR3 length: 13 residues. V dropped 5 bases and J dropped 3; count of bases not matched to a gene: 1.